This T cell receptor (beta chain) was retrieved from a study of regulatory T cells in long-lasting Graves disease. This clonotype was recorded at least ten times. Its cognate antigen is unknown. Time point in this sample: persistent/refractory GD, antithyroid drugs over 5 years with positive TRAb. Generation of the TCR library employed RNA extracted from PBMCs. Germline CDR1 reads DFQATT; CDR2 reads SNEGSKA (reference sequence). Trimming removed 3 bases at V and 0 bases at J, with 11 bases between. The CDR3 has 14 amino acids. Arm-PCR of CDR3 regions with iRepertoire HTBI primers generated TCR beta libraries. TCRdb reprocessed the multiplex PCR reads via MiXCR and lists one record per CDR3 protein. The data contain approximately 360,000 distinct CDR3 sequences, more than 20% of them singletons. Study conclusions and caveats: Sampling was limited to peripheral blood rather than thyroid tissue. TRBV28, TRBJ1-2 and TRBJ2-5 were favored in persistent disease.

The specimen comprised peripheral blood mononuclear cells (PBMCs), sampled when the disease was refractory, from a patient treated with antithyroid drugs. The sequence derives from a woman aged 40 to 50 with Graves disease. The chain is built from TRBV20-1 and TRBJ2-5, with D maybe TRBD1 (7 bases). The CDR3 reads CSASGGTDQETQYF. As DNA, the CDR3 is TGCAGTGCTAGTGGAGGGACAGACCAAGAGACCCAGTACTTC.